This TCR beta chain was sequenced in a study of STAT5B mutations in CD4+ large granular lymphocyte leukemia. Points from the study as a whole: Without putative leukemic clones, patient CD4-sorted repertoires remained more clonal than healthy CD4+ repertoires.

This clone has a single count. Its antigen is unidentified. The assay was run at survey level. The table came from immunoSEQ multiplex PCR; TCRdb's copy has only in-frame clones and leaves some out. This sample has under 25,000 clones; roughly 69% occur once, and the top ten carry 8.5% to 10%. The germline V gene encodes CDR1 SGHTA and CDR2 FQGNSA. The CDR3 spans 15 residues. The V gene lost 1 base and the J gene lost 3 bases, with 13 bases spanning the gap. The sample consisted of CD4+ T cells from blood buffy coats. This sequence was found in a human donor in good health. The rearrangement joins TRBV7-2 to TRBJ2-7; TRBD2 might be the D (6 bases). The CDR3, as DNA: TGTGCCAGCAGCTTAGTGGGGACTGGATACTACGAGCAGTACTTC. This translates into CASSLVGTGYYEQYF.